What follows is one T cell receptor beta chain and its context. This specimen comes from a study of T cell responses to AZD1222 COVID-19 vaccine. The table came from immunoSEQ multiplex PCR; TCRdb's copy has only in-frame clones and leaves some out. The sample lists some 130,000 clones, about 88% occurring once. Trimming took 0 bases from V and 1 from J, leaving 4 bases between them. The CDR3 runs to 13 residues. Germline CDR1 MNHEY, CDR2 SVGEGT. The sample was peripheral blood, taken 28 days after the second AZD1222 dose. V gene TRBV6-2 or TRBV6-3 combines with J gene TRBJ2-7; no reliable D call. This clonotype was sampled from an adult who received the AZD1222 COVID-19 vaccine. The CDR3 DNA reads as TGTGCCAGCAGTTACTCCGGTTCCTACGAGCAGTACTTC. It codes for CASSYSGSYEQYF.